Following are 27 T cell receptor beta chains from one sample sequenced in a study of cytomegalovirus exposure and HLA in healthy donors. Researchers ran the PCR with 60 Vbeta and 13 Jbeta primers. Using immunoSEQ multiplex PCR, the repertoire was profiled, and TCRdb retains in-frame clones only, with some absent. The sample shows about 140,000 clones, about 82% of them seen only once. The sequenced sample was PBMCs. The receptor set was obtained from a man younger than 40 in good health.

The rearrangement uses TRBV15 and TRBJ1-2; D remains unclear. Germline V gives CDR1 LNHNV, CDR2 YYDKDF (reference sequence). V shed 3 bases and J shed 6 bases, with 17 bases lying between them. The CDR3 loop spans 15 amino acids. The CDR3 region is CATSRAPFTRDGYTF. CDR3 DNA: TGTGCCACCAGCAGGGCACCATTCACACGGGATGGCTACACCTTC.

A remark on this clone: One junction end does not reproduce the germline sequence, and a read error may be involved. This sequence joins TRBV7-9 and TRBJ2-7; a weak D match, TRBD1 (6 bases). CDR1 is SEHNR and CDR2 is FQNEAQ in the germline V gene (reference sequence). The CDR3 runs to 15 residues. CDR3 amino acids: CAGSPPRGSSYEQYF. The DNA of the CDR3 is TGTGCCGGCAGCCCCCCCAGGGGTAGCTCCTACGAGCAGTACTTC. The full variable domain, in which reference TRBV7-9 and TRBJ2-7 provide the parts outside the CDR3, is DTGVSQNPRHKITKRGQNVTFRCDPISEHNRLYWYRQTLGQGPEFLTYFQNEAQLEKSRLLSDRFSAERPKGSFSTLEIQRTEQGDSAMYLCAGSPPRGSSYEQYFGPGTRLTVT.

V gene TRBV7-9 combines with J gene TRBJ1-1; tentative D call: TRBD1 (5 bases). Germline V gives CDR1 SEHNR, CDR2 FQNEAQ (reference sequence). The CDR3 contains 14 residues. V gave up 5 bases and J gave up 4 bases, with 14 bases separating them. CDR3 residues: CASSDTGRGTEAFF. The CDR3 DNA sequence: TGTGCCAGCAGCGATACGGGGAGGGGCACTGAAGCTTTCTTT.

The V gene is TRBV6-5, the J gene TRBJ1-5; no clear D gene. The ends were cut back, 0 bases at V and 6 bases at J, with 9 bases in the middle. The CDR3 contains 14 residues. Per germline, CDR1 MNHEY and CDR2 SVGAGI. The CDR3 nucleotides read TGTGCCAGCAGTTACTCGATCCGGGGTCAGCCCCAGCATTTT. This encodes CASSYSIRGQPQHF.

This clone was counted once. The chain employs TRBV28 and TRBJ2-2; tentatively, D is TRBD2 (5 bases). From germline, CDR1 is MDHEN and CDR2 SYDVKM. V lost 7 bases and J lost 0, with 12 bases in between. This CDR3 has 15 amino acids. The CDR3, as DNA: TGTGCCAGCATTACCCCCGGGACGAACACCGGGGAGCTGTTTTTT. Protein sequence: CASITPGTNTGELFF.

The chain is built from TRBV5-1 and TRBJ1-2, with 7 nucleotides matching TRBD1. The CDR3 loop spans 14 amino acids. Germline lookup yields CDR1 SGHRS and CDR2 YFSETQ. Trimming at V came to 4 bases and at J to 4 bases, leaving 7 bases not matched to a gene. The CDR3: CASSPQGQSYGYTF. For the CDR3, the DNA is TGCGCCAGCAGCCCGCAGGGACAGAGCTATGGCTACACCTTC.

There are a few counts of this clone. This sequence joins TRBV6-1 and TRBJ2-7, with D possibly TRBD2 on 6 matching bases. Trimming took off 5 bases at V and 6 bases at J, with 14 bases between the two ends. The CDR3 runs 13 residues. CDR1 is MNHNS, CDR2 SASEGT, per germline. The CDR3, as DNA: TGTGCCAGCAGTAGACTGGGGGGTAGCGAGCAGTACTTC. This gives the protein CASSRLGGSEQYF.

This clone has more than one count but fewer than ten. CDR3 DNA: TGTGCCAGCAGTCCTCTAGGCAATGAGCAGTTCTTC. Translation gives CASSPLGNEQFF. V is TRBV7-6 and J is TRBJ2-1; D gene unclear. This CDR3 is 12 amino acids long. CDR1 SGHVS and CDR2 FNYEAQ come from the germline V gene. The V end was cut by 6 bases, the J end by 6 bases, with 9 bases between.

The gene calls are TRBV19 and TRBJ2-1; 8 nucleotides line up with TRBD1. This CDR3 region has 16 residues. J gave up 2 bases and V 7 bases, and 10 bases lay outside the gene matches. CDR1 is LNHDA and CDR2 is SQIVND in the germline V gene (reference sequence). The CDR3: CASTQGALITYNEQFF. CDR3 bases: TGTGCCAGTACCCAGGGGGCTCTTATCACCTACAATGAGCAGTTCTTC.

This clone was seen only a few times. The J gene is TRBJ1-1, the V gene TRBV19; tentative D call: TRBD1 (5 bases). Trimming stripped 7 bases from V and 6 bases from J, with 21 bases between. Germline-derived CDR1 and CDR2 are LNHDA and SQIVND (reference sequence). The CDR3 is made up of 15 amino acids. The CDR3 region is CASTKDQGLSAEAFF. CDR3 DNA: TGTGCCAGTACCAAAGACCAGGGCCTAAGCGCTGAAGCTTTCTTT. Combining the CDR3 with reference TRBV19 and TRBJ1-1 gives the whole variable domain DGGITQSPKYLFRKEGQNVTLSCEQNLNHDAMYWYRQDPGQGLRLIYYSQIVNDFQKGDIAEGYSVSREKKESFPLTVTSAQKNPTAFYLCASTKDQGLSAEAFFGQGTRLTVV.

The rearrangement links TRBV7-3 to TRBJ2-2, with D hard to call. The CDR3 contains 13 residues. Looked up from germline, CDR1 is SGHTA and CDR2 is FQGTGA. Trimming removed 2 bases at V and 9 bases at J, with 10 bases between. CDR3 sequence: CASSLEEQRELFF. In DNA, the CDR3 is TGTGCCAGCAGCTTAGAGGAACAAAGGGAGCTGTTTTTT.

V usage is TRBV7-9 and J usage is TRBJ1-2, with D possibly TRBD1 on 5 matching bases. This CDR3 has 14 residues. V shed 1 base and J shed 4 bases, with 10 bases lying between them. Germline V CDR1 and CDR2: SEHNR, FQNEAQ (reference sequence). The chain's CDR3 is CASSLGEGVYGYTF. CDR3 bases: TGTGCCAGCAGCTTAGGGGAAGGGGTCTATGGCTACACCTTC.

This chain connects TRBV5-1 to TRBJ2-5; 8 positions agree with TRBD2. Germline V gives CDR1 SGHRS, CDR2 YFSETQ. J lost 5 bases, V lost 10 bases, and 16 bases had no gene match. This CDR3 contains 15 residues. The CDR3, as DNA: TGCGCCGCCCAAAGCACGGCCGGGAGGGCGGAGACCCAGTACTTC. Translated, it gives CAAQSTAGRAETQYF. The complete variable domain, with remaining parts taken from reference TRBV5-1 and TRBJ2-5, reads KAGVTQTPRYLIKTRGQQVTLSCSPISGHRSVSWYQQTPGQGLQFLFEYFSETQRNKGNFPGRFSGRQFSNSRSEMNVSTLELGDSALYLCAAQSTAGRAETQYFGPGTRLLVL.

The sample holds a few counts of this clone. The chain uses TRBV10-1 and TRBJ1-1; tentatively, D is TRBD1 (6 bases). CDR3 size: 14 residues. V lost 9 bases and J lost 0, with 14 bases in between. Germline V CDR1 and CDR2: WNHNN, SYGVQD (reference sequence). The CDR3 sequence is CARIPQGLNTEAFF. The DNA of the CDR3 is TGCGCCAGAATTCCCCAGGGGCTGAACACTGAAGCTTTCTTT.

This rearrangement joins TRBV10-3 to TRBJ2-7; D is unclear. The length of the CDR3 is 13 residues. Trimming cost V 8 bases and J 0 bases, with 11 bases left between them. The germline V gene has CDR1 ENHRY and CDR2 SYGVKD. This CDR3 is CAIRERSSYEQYF. CDR3 sequence (DNA): TGTGCCATCCGCGAGCGTAGCTCCTACGAGCAGTACTTC.

J is TRBJ2-5 and V is TRBV4-2; D is possibly TRBD2 (5 bases). With the DNA end fitting TRBJ2-7 better, the J assignment may be wrong. The CDR3 runs 15 residues. Germline-derived CDR1 and CDR2 are LGHNA and YNFKEQ. The CDR3: CASSQESGSHGEQYF. The CDR3 DNA follows: TGTGCCAGCAGCCAAGAAAGTGGGAGTCATGGCGAGCAGTACTTC.

V usage is TRBV7-3 and J usage is TRBJ2-2; 9 bases match TRBD2. Germline V CDR1 and CDR2: SGHTA, FQGTGA. CDR3 size: 14 residues. Trimming at V came to 5 bases and at J to 3 bases, leaving 1 base not matched to a gene. The chain's CDR3 is CASSRTSDTGELFF. CDR3 sequence (DNA): TGTGCCAGCAGCCGGACTAGCGACACCGGGGAGCTGTTTTTT.

The chain couples TRBV28 to TRBJ2-1, with TRBD1 matching 8 bases. CDR3 length: 16 amino acids. Trimming took 3 bases from V and 5 from J; bases not matched to a gene: 9. The germline gives CDR1 MDHEN, CDR2 SYDVKM. The CDR3 coding sequence is TGTGCCAGCAGTTTGCTTCCGGGACAGGAAAACAATGAGCAGTTCTTC. Protein product: CASSLLPGQENNEQFF.

The genes are TRBV27 and TRBJ2-3; 7 bases are shared with TRBD2. CDR3 length: 12 residues. V was clipped by 6 bases and J by 6 bases; unmatched bases: 3. Germline CDR1 MNHEY, CDR2 SMNVEV (reference sequence). The chain's CDR3 is CASSYGGDTQYF. CDR3 in DNA: TGTGCCAGCAGCTACGGGGGGGATACGCAGTATTTT.

This clone was detected a few times. The chain employs TRBV4-1 and TRBJ2-1, with 12 bases matching TRBD2. CDR1 is MGHRA and CDR2 is YSYEKL in the germline V gene. This CDR3 spans 17 amino acids. The V segment lost 0 bases and the J segment 3 bases; nucleotides outside the gene matches: 3. The CDR3 region has the DNA TGCGCCAGCAGCCAAGAGGGACTAGCGGGTGACTACAATGAGCAGTTCTTC. Residues: CASSQEGLAGDYNEQFF.

This chain connects TRBV29-1 to TRBJ1-2; D not resolved. Germline CDR1 and CDR2: SQVTM and ANQGSEA. With 3 bases removed from V and 8 bases from J, the gap between germline ends came to 10 bases. This CDR3 is built from 11 residues. The CDR3 nucleotides are TGCAGCGTTGATGGCCGGGAGGGCTACACCTTC. It codes for CSVDGREGYTF.

V is TRBV29-1 and J is TRBJ2-3; a weak D match, TRBD2 (5 bases). The CDR3 sequence is 14 residues long. Germline CDR1 is SQVTM and CDR2 is ANQGSEA. Trimming cost V 4 bases and J 1 base, with 12 bases left between them. CDR3 in DNA: TGCAGCGTTGCACGGGTCGGGGGCACAGATACGCAGTATTTT. As protein: CSVARVGGTDTQYF.

V is TRBV19 and J is TRBJ1-2; D possibly corresponds to TRBD1 (6 bases). This CDR3 has 13 amino acids. CDR1 LNHDA and CDR2 SQIVND come from the germline V gene (reference sequence). V lost 6 bases to trimming and J lost 7 bases, with 15 bases between them. The CDR3 sequence is CASSEGGRSGYTF. The CDR3 bases are TGTGCCAGTAGCGAGGGGGGGCGGAGTGGCTACACCTTC. The full variable domain, with the rest looked up from reference TRBV19 and TRBJ1-2, is DGGITQSPKYLFRKEGQNVTLSCEQNLNHDAMYWYRQDPGQGLRLIYYSQIVNDFQKGDIAEGYSVSREKKESFPLTVTSAQKNPTAFYLCASSEGGRSGYTFGSGTRLTVV.

The chain uses TRBV2 and TRBJ2-7; the match to TRBD1 covers 7 bases. The CDR3 covers 13 residues. Trimming at V came to 4 bases and at J to 4 bases, leaving 4 bases not matched to a gene. From germline, CDR1 is SNHLY and CDR2 FYNNEI. CDR3 residues: CASSGQGEYEQYF. The CDR3 DNA is TGTGCCAGCAGTGGCCAGGGGGAATACGAGCAGTACTTC.

The table lists this clone with a few counts. The rearrangement links TRBV2 to TRBJ2-7; 7 bases are shared with TRBD1. Looked up from germline, CDR1 is SNHLY and CDR2 is FYNNEI. CDR3 length equals 15 residues. V gave up 1 base and J gave up 3 bases; unmatched junction bases: 6. The CDR3 DNA is TGTGCCAGCAGTGAAGGACAGGGCTCTTACTACGAGCAGTACTTC. Translated: CASSEGQGSYYEQYF. The full variable domain, completed using reference TRBV2 and TRBJ2-7, is EPEVTQTPSHQVTQMGQEVILRCVPISNHLYFYWYRQILGQKVEFLVSFYNNEISEKSEIFDDQFSVERPDGSNFTLKIRSTKLEDSAMYFCASSEGQGSYYEQYFGPGTRLTVT.

This chain uses TRBV5-1 with TRBJ2-7, with 8 bases matching TRBD1. This CDR3 has 17 amino acids. CDR1 is SGHRS, CDR2 YFSETQ, per germline. Trimming cost V 5 bases and J 0 bases; bases outside gene matches: 13. This chain's CDR3 is CASRPGTGGLGSYEQYF. The CDR3 nucleotides are TGCGCCAGCAGACCCGGGACAGGCGGTCTAGGCTCCTACGAGCAGTACTTC. Combining the CDR3 with reference TRBV5-1 and TRBJ2-7 gives the whole variable domain KAGVTQTPRYLIKTRGQQVTLSCSPISGHRSVSWYQQTPGQGLQFLFEYFSETQRNKGNFPGRFSGRQFSNSRSEMNVSTLELGDSALYLCASRPGTGGLGSYEQYFGPGTRLTVT.

This sequence joins TRBV18 and TRBJ2-7; 11 nucleotides align to TRBD2. This CDR3 spans 17 amino acids. From germline, CDR1 is KGHSH and CDR2 LQKENI. After removal of 0 bases from V and 7 bases from J, the junction contained 11 bases not matched to a gene. The CDR3 loop reads CASSPPGRTSGSGEQYF. The CDR3 nucleotides are TGTGCCAGCTCACCACCGGGCCGGACTAGCGGGTCCGGAGAGCAGTACTTC.